These T cell receptor beta chains were read from a single sample in a study of blood T cell repertoires in COVID-19. The assay was immunoSEQ multiplex PCR, and TCRdb's table has in-frame clones only and misses some. The data hold 410,000 or so clones, with 70% to 90% observed a single time. The material sequenced was peripheral blood. These receptors came from a woman aged 25 to 45 with active or convalescent COVID-19. Both conserved end residues are part of each CDR3. Each record gives: V gene, J gene, clone size, D gene, CDR3 DNA, CDR3 protein. A D gene is named only where the DNA matches it firmly. Clone size appears in some rows only: once, few, many, or a class for an expanded clone.

TRBV3-1/TRBV3-2,TRBJ1-6,.,.,TGTGCCAGCAGCCAATGGTCGGACACATATAATTCACCCCTCCACTTT,CASSQWSDTYNSPLHF
TRBV4-1,TRBJ2-1,.,.,TGCGCCAGCAGCCAAACCACGGGACCTGGGAGGAATGAGCAGTTCTTC,CASSQTTGPGRNEQFF
TRBV12-3/TRBV12-4,TRBJ1-1,.,.,TGTGCCAGCAGTTCCCCGGGGACTGAAGCTTTCTTT,CASSSPGTEAFF
TRBV5-4,TRBJ1-4,.,TRBD1,TGTGCCAGCAGCTTGAGGCAGGGGGCGGGGAATGAAAAACTGTTTTTT,CASSLRQGAGNEKLFF
TRBV10-3,TRBJ1-1,.,TRBD1,TGTGCCATCGTTTCGGACAGGTCAACTGAAGCTTTCTTT,CAIVSDRSTEAFF
TRBV6-1,TRBJ2-1,.,TRBD2,TGTGCCAGCAGTGAGCGGGAGGGCCTGTCCTACAATGAGCAGTTCTTC,CASSEREGLSYNEQFF
TRBV5-7,TRBJ1-1,.,.,TGTGCCAGCAGCTTGAATCCCAGGGAGGAGGGAGCTTTCTTT,CASSLNPREEGAFF
TRBV5-4,TRBJ2-2,.,TRBD2,TGTGCCAGCAGCCCAGGACTAGCGGGGGAAAAAGGAGGGGAGCTGTTTTTT,CASSPGLAGEKGGELFF
TRBV13,TRBJ2-7,.,.,TGTGCCAGCAGCTTACCAAGCCCGACTCCCGAGCAGTACTTC,CASSLPSPTPEQYF
TRBV7-2,TRBJ2-7,.,TRBD2,TGTGCCAGCAGCTTAGCTAGCGGGGGGGCCCTCGAGCAGTACTTC,CASSLASGGALEQYF
TRBV2,TRBJ1-2,.,.,TGTGCCAGCAGTGAGGAGACAGCCGGGGGAGGCTACACCTTC,CASSEETAGGGYTF
TRBV5-4,TRBJ1-2,.,TRBD1,TGTGCCAGCAGCCGGGGACAGACCTATGGCTACACCTTC,CASSRGQTYGYTF
TRBV14,TRBJ1-2,.,.,TGTGCCAGCAGCCAAGAGATTTCGGGGGTACTGCTTGGCTACACCTTC,CASSQEISGVLLGYTF
TRBV10-3,TRBJ1-5,.,TRBD1,TGTGCCATCAGTGAGTCGGCAGGGGGCGGGCATCAGCCCCAGCATTTT,CAISESAGGGHQPQHF
TRBV19,TRBJ1-5,.,.,TGTGCCAGTAGTATTACCGGGGAACAGCCCCAGCATTTT,CASSITGEQPQHF
TRBV9,TRBJ1-2,.,.,TGTGCCAGCAGCGTAGCAACAGGAACTGGATATGGCTACACCTTC,CASSVATGTGYGYTF
TRBV5-6,TRBJ2-5,.,.,TGTGCCAGCAGCACCTTGACTAACCTCCAAGAGACCCAGTACTTC,CASSTLTNLQETQYF
TRBV6-5,TRBJ1-2,.,TRBD1,TGTGCCAGCACAGGCGCGCAGGGGGTGTATGGCTACACCTTC,CASTGAQGVYGYTF
TRBV6-5,TRBJ1-1,.,.,TGTGCCAGCAGTTTTGACAGAGTCACTGAAGCTTTCTTT,CASSFDRVTEAFF
TRBV27,TRBJ1-2,few,.,TGTGCCAGCAGTTTACTACGGGAATCTGGCTACACCTTC,CASSLLRESGYTF
TRBV13,TRBJ1-1,.,.,TGTGCCAGCAGCTTAGGAGACAGGGAAGCTTTCTTT,CASSLGDREAFF
TRBV29-1,TRBJ2-1,.,TRBD2,TGCAGCGTAGAAATAGCGGGAGGTACCTACAATGAGCAGTTCTTC,CSVEIAGGTYNEQFF
TRBV6-5,TRBJ2-7,.,.,TGTGCCAGCAGGATGTGGCAGGGTAGGGACGAGCAGTACTTC,CASRMWQGRDEQYF
TRBV2,TRBJ2-5,.,TRBD2,TGTGCCAGCAGTCCCCTCCTGGGAGGTGGCGGGAGAGGAGAGACCCAGTACTTC,CASSPLLGGGGRGETQYF
TRBV3-1/TRBV3-2,TRBJ1-3,.,.,TGTGCCAGCAGCCAAGAGGGACACTCCTCTGGAAACACCATATATTTT,CASSQEGHSSGNTIYF
TRBV5-1,TRBJ1-4,.,TRBD1,TGCGCCAGCTCTGGGACAGGAAATGAAAAACTGTTTTTT,CASSGTGNEKLFF
TRBV4-1,TRBJ1-5,.,.,TGCGCCAGCAGCCAAGACAGGGTTAGCAATCAGCCCCAGCATTTT,CASSQDRVSNQPQHF
TRBV6-1,TRBJ1-1,.,.,TGTGCCAGCAGTGAATATACAGGGAACACTGAAGCTTTCTTT,CASSEYTGNTEAFF
TRBV29-1,TRBJ2-2,.,.,TGCAGCGTTCGGGAGAACACCGGGGAGCTGTTTTTT,CSVRENTGELFF
TRBV3-1/TRBV3-2,TRBJ2-3,.,.,TGTGCCAGCAGCCAAAGAGATCCAGATACGCAGTATTTT,CASSQRDPDTQYF
TRBV3-1/TRBV3-2,TRBJ1-2,few,.,TGTGCCAGCAGTCGCCGGGACACCGGCTACACCTTC,CASSRRDTGYTF
TRBV5-1,TRBJ1-1,once,.,TGCGCCAGCAGCGACGGGACACTTAACACTGAAGCTTTCTTT,CASSDGTLNTEAFF
TRBV29-1,TRBJ1-1,.,.,TGCAGCGTTGAAGACACCTTCCAGGGTTACACTGAAGCTTTCTTT,CSVEDTFQGYTEAFF
TRBV9,TRBJ2-1,.,TRBD2,TGTGCCAGCAGCCAGGAAGTGACTAGCGGGTGGAATGAGCAGTTCTTC,CASSQEVTSGWNEQFF
TRBV25-1,TRBJ1-1,.,TRBD1,TGTGCCAGCAGTGAACAGGGGGGCTTGTTGCTGGGCCCAGCTTTCTTT,CASSEQGGLLLGPAFF
TRBV11-2,TRBJ2-3,.,TRBD2,TGTGCCAGCAGCTTAGAGGCTGGCGGGAGCACGCAGTATTTT,CASSLEAGGSTQYF
TRBV12-3/TRBV12-4,TRBJ1-1,.,.,TGTGCCAGCAAGAAGGGGTTGAACACTGAAGCTTTCTTT,CASKKGLNTEAFF
TRBV3-1/TRBV3-2,TRBJ2-3,.,TRBD2,TGTGCCAGCAGCCGCAGCGGGGGGCGGGGATCCACAGATACGCAGTATTTT,CASSRSGGRGSTDTQYF
TRBV6-5,TRBJ2-3,.,.,TGTGCCAGCAGTAGGGGAAAGCGCACAGATACGCAGTATTTT,CASSRGKRTDTQYF
TRBV5-4,TRBJ2-1,.,TRBD2,TGTGCCAGCAGCCGTAGCGGGGGGGGCTCCTACAATGAGCAGTTCTTC,CASSRSGGGSYNEQFF
TRBV19,TRBJ1-4,.,.,TGTGCCAGTAGTAGCGGTGGGGCTGGGGAAAAACTGTTTTTT,CASSSGGAGEKLFF
TRBV5-8,TRBJ1-5,.,.,TGTGCCAGCAGCTTGGAGCTGGGACTGAATCAGCCCCAGCATTTT,CASSLELGLNQPQHF
TRBV19,TRBJ1-1,once,.,TGTGCCAGTAGGAAGTTTAGTCAGGGGAACACTGAAGCTTTCTTT,CASRKFSQGNTEAFF
TRBV7-9,TRBJ1-1,.,TRBD1,TGTGCCAGCAGCTTAGAAGGGGGCCATTTGGGGGCTTTCTTT,CASSLEGGHLGAFF
TRBV3-1/TRBV3-2,TRBJ2-6,.,.,TGTGCCAGCAGCCAAGCAGACTCTGGGGCCAACGTCCTGACTTTC,CASSQADSGANVLTF